This record concerns one T cell receptor (beta chain) sequence. Its target is not known. These data come from a study of PD-1 blockade in mismatch repair-deficient tumors. For the study at large: All were previously treated, progressing patients with about twelve mismatch repair-deficient cancer types.

Profiling relied on immunoSEQ multiplex PCR, and the TCRdb table lists in-frame clones only, not all of them. Of 100,000 to 150,000 clones in the sample, about 88% were seen once. V was clipped by 5 bases and J by 4 bases; unmatched bases: 15. This CDR3 has 17 amino acids. Germline values: CDR1 SGHVS, CDR2 FQNEAQ. The study's findings and limits: After pembrolizumab, tumor-resident clones rose rapidly, then generally contracted before radiologic responses.

Every patient had mismatch repair deficiency by PCR or immunohistochemistry. TCRs were sequenced from three patients responding to pembrolizumab. The clonotype comes from an adult with mismatch repair-deficient cancer. The material sequenced was peripheral blood, taken 44 weeks after starting pembrolizumab. The chain employs TRBV7-8 and TRBJ2-5; TRBD1 matches at 8 bases. CDR3 in amino acids: CASSPGSRGQRVETQYF. The CDR3 region has the DNA TGTGCCAGCAGCCCCGGCTCCAGGGGGCAGCGGGTAGAGACCCAGTACTTC.